These T cell receptor beta chains were read from a single sample in a study of blood T cell repertoires in COVID-19. Libraries were prepared by immunoSEQ multiplex PCR; TCRdb keeps only in-frame clonotypes and omits some of them. In the table there are 200,000 to 300,000 clones, roughly 91% of which are singletons. Specimen: peripheral blood. All receptors come from a man aged 25 to 40 with COVID-19, enrolled during active disease. Both conserved end residues are part of each CDR3. A D gene is named only where the DNA matches it firmly. Clone size appears in some rows only: once, few, many, or a class for an expanded clone.

V: TRBV3-1/TRBV3-2
D: .
J: TRBJ2-3
size: .
DNA: TGTGCCAGCAGCCTGAGAGAGGGTACGCAGTATTTT
CDR3: CASSLREGTQYF

V: TRBV12-3/TRBV12-4
D: .
J: TRBJ1-2
size: once
DNA: TGTGCCAGCAGTTGGACGGGGAGGGATGGCTACACCTTC
CDR3: CASSWTGRDGYTF

V: TRBV5-1
D: .
J: TRBJ2-7
size: .
DNA: TGCGCCAGCAGCTTGAATCCTGACCGAGGATACGAGCAGTACTTC
CDR3: CASSLNPDRGYEQYF

V: TRBV6-6
D: TRBD1
J: TRBJ2-7
size: .
DNA: TGTGCCAGCAGACCCACCCGGGACAGCTACGAGCAGTACTTC
CDR3: CASRPTRDSYEQYF

V: TRBV9
D: TRBD2
J: TRBJ2-1
size: once
DNA: TGTGCCAGCAGCGTATCCCGCACTAGCGGGGGGAGCTCCTACAATGAGCAGTTCTTC
CDR3: CASSVSRTSGGSSYNEQFF

V: TRBV4-1
D: TRBD1
J: TRBJ1-5
size: .
DNA: TGCGCCAGCAGCCAAGATGGGCACAGGGGAAGCAATCAGCCCCAGCATTTT
CDR3: CASSQDGHRGSNQPQHF

V: TRBV11-2
D: TRBD2
J: TRBJ2-5
size: .
DNA: TGTGCCAGCAATCATCCCGGGCTAGCGGGGGGTGTTTTCCAAGAGACCCAGTACTTC
CDR3: CASNHPGLAGGVFQETQYF

V: TRBV5-4
D: .
J: TRBJ1-2
size: .
DNA: TGTGCCAGCAGCGCGACAGGAAGTGGCTACACCTTC
CDR3: CASSATGSGYTF

V: TRBV5-1
D: TRBD2
J: TRBJ2-7
size: .
DNA: TGCGCCAGCAGCTTGGCGGGGGGGAGAGAGCAGTACTTC
CDR3: CASSLAGGREQYF

V: TRBV12-3/TRBV12-4
D: TRBD1
J: TRBJ1-2
size: .
DNA: TGTGCCAGCAGTCAAGGACAGGGATATGGCTACACCTTC
CDR3: CASSQGQGYGYTF

V: TRBV12-3/TRBV12-4
D: TRBD1
J: TRBJ1-1
size: .
DNA: TGTGCCAGCAGGGCCACAGGGGCCGCCGTTCCTTTCTTT
CDR3: CASRATGAAVPFF

V: TRBV12-3/TRBV12-4
D: .
J: TRBJ1-2
size: .
DNA: TGTGCCAGCAGTTTTGCGGGGAATGCTGGCTACACCTTC
CDR3: CASSFAGNAGYTF

V: TRBV7-9
D: .
J: TRBJ1-4
size: .
DNA: TGTGCCAGCAGCTTTGACAGCATTAATGAAAAACTGTTTTTT
CDR3: CASSFDSINEKLFF

V: TRBV10-2
D: .
J: TRBJ2-3
size: once
DNA: TGCGCCAGCGGGGGATGGGGACACTTCACAGATACGCAGTATTTT
CDR3: CASGGWGHFTDTQYF

V: TRBV5-4
D: .
J: TRBJ1-1
size: .
DNA: TGTGCCAGCAGCTCTCCCGCGGGGAGGGAGAACACTGAAGCTTTCTTT
CDR3: CASSSPAGRENTEAFF

V: TRBV9
D: .
J: TRBJ2-3
size: once
DNA: TGTGCCAGCAGCGCCAGCGAGGGAGATACGCAGTATTTT
CDR3: CASSASEGDTQYF

V: TRBV19
D: TRBD1
J: TRBJ2-7
size: .
DNA: TGTGCCAGTAGTATAGAAGCGACAGGGATCGAGCAGTACTTC
CDR3: CASSIEATGIEQYF

V: TRBV10-3
D: .
J: TRBJ1-4
size: .
DNA: TGTGCCATCAGTGAGCCGGGAGGGGATAATGAAAAACTGTTTTTT
CDR3: CAISEPGGDNEKLFF

V: TRBV19
D: TRBD1
J: TRBJ1-1
size: .
DNA: TGTGCCAGTAGTAGCGAACAGGGGGCCGTCAACACTGAAGCTTTCTTT
CDR3: CASSSEQGAVNTEAFF

V: TRBV5-1
D: .
J: TRBJ1-2
size: once
DNA: TGCGCCAGCAGCTTGGGGGAAGGAAGGGGAAACTATGGCTACACCTTC
CDR3: CASSLGEGRGNYGYTF

V: TRBV25-1
D: .
J: TRBJ1-6
size: .
DNA: TGTGCCAGCAGTGACAGCCGGAGCTCCTATAATTCACCCCTCCACTTT
CDR3: CASSDSRSSYNSPLHF

V: TRBV9
D: .
J: TRBJ2-3
size: .
DNA: TGTGCCAGCAGCGTAGGACATACCGATCGAACAGATACGCAGTATTTT
CDR3: CASSVGHTDRTDTQYF

V: TRBV11-2
D: .
J: TRBJ2-2
size: once
DNA: TGTGCCAGCAGCATCCAAAGCGTGTCAAACGCCGGGGAGCTGTTTTTT
CDR3: CASSIQSVSNAGELFF

V: TRBV10-3
D: TRBD1
J: TRBJ2-3
size: .
DNA: TGTGCCATCAGCGGACAGGGGGCGGATACGCAGTATTTT
CDR3: CAISGQGADTQYF

V: TRBV25-1
D: TRBD1
J: TRBJ2-7
size: once
DNA: TGTGCCAGCAGTGGGGACAGGGGGACGGGGGAGCAGTACTTC
CDR3: CASSGDRGTGEQYF

V: TRBV19
D: .
J: TRBJ2-7
size: .
DNA: TGTGCCAGTAGTATACGACAGGAGAGCTCCTACGAGCAGTACTTC
CDR3: CASSIRQESSYEQYF

V: TRBV6-5
D: .
J: TRBJ1-2
size: once
DNA: TGTGCCAGCAGTTATAGACCTACCGGGGTTGGCTACACCTTC
CDR3: CASSYRPTGVGYTF

V: TRBV28
D: .
J: TRBJ1-2
size: .
DNA: TGTGCCAGCAGAAATCAGGGGCATGGCTACACCTTC
CDR3: CASRNQGHGYTF

V: TRBV5-1
D: .
J: TRBJ2-2
size: .
DNA: TGCGCCAGCAGCTTTCCCAGGGGTTCGTCCGGGGAGCTGTTTTTT
CDR3: CASSFPRGSSGELFF

V: TRBV19
D: TRBD1
J: TRBJ1-4
size: .
DNA: TGTGCCAGTCGGAACAGGGGGCCGGCTAATGAAAAACTGTTTTTT
CDR3: CASRNRGPANEKLFF

V: TRBV4-2
D: .
J: TRBJ1-6
size: .
DNA: TGTGCCAGCAGCCAGGTACAGTATTATAATTCACCCCTCCACTTT
CDR3: CASSQVQYYNSPLHF

V: TRBV4-1
D: TRBD1
J: TRBJ2-1
size: .
DNA: TGCGCCAGCAGCCTTACAGGGGCTGAGCAGTTCTTC
CDR3: CASSLTGAEQFF

V: TRBV18
D: .
J: TRBJ1-4
size: .
DNA: TGTGCCAGCTCACCAGTTTTGGAGCAGAATGAAAAACTGTTTTTT
CDR3: CASSPVLEQNEKLFF

V: TRBV30
D: TRBD1
J: TRBJ1-5
size: once
DNA: TGTGCCTGGAGTGAGACAGGGGGCAATCAGCCCCAGCATTTT
CDR3: CAWSETGGNQPQHF

V: TRBV4-1
D: .
J: TRBJ2-3
size: .
DNA: TGCGCCAGCAGCCAAGGGCTTGGTGGGGAGGCAGATACGCAGTATTTT
CDR3: CASSQGLGGEADTQYF